The 4 T cell receptor beta chains reported below all come from one sample, sequenced in a study of T cells in women clearing cervical HPV infection. Sequencing was performed with immunoSEQ multiplex PCR; in TCRdb, only in-frame clones are kept and a portion is missing. In total, the table holds more than 20,000 clones. The specimen was blood buffy coat. The receptors derive from a woman aged 18-69 years with a cervical HPV16 infection that either progressed to CIN3+ or cleared (not recorded which).

On this clone: The read finishes 3 residues shy of the CDR3 end, and the germline J gene is used to complete it. The V call is TRBV11-2, the J call TRBJ2-1; TRBD2 might be the D (5 bases). The CDR3 contains 13 residues. Deletions cut 4 bases from V and 4 bases from J, with 8 bases between. Germline V lookup: CDR1 SGHAT, CDR2 FQNNGV. CDR3 bases read: TGTGCCAGCAGCTCTAGCTCTTACAATGAG. As protein: CASSSSSYNE. In full, the CDR3 reads CASSSSSYNEQFF.

To note about this clone: The CDR3 end lies 3 residues beyond the end of the read and is filled in from the germline J gene. The chain uses TRBV5-1 and TRBJ2-3; D is unresolved. CDR1 is SGHRS and CDR2 is YFSETQ in the germline V gene. This CDR3 is 14 amino acids long. With 4 bases removed from V and 0 bases from J, the gap between germline ends came to 9 bases. The CDR3 loop is CASSPQTSTDTQYF. Incomplete CDR3 DNA: TGCGCCAGCAGCCCCCAGACTAGCACAGATACG.

Concerning this clone itself: Coverage ceases 3 residues before the CDR3 finishes, and the germline J gene fills in the end. V usage is TRBV3-1 (or the pseudogene TRBV3-2) and J usage is TRBJ2-3, with D unresolved. CDR3 length equals 16 residues. Per the germline V gene, CDR1 is LGHDT and CDR2 is YNNKEL (reference sequence). V was shortened by 3 bases and J by 4 bases, with 17 bases between the two germline ends. CDR3 DNA (partial): TGTGCCAGCAGCCAGGTTGACTTGGTTCGGGCAGATACG. This encodes CASSQVDLVRADT. The entire CDR3 sequence reads CASSQVDLVRADTQYF.

Note on this clone: The read falls 3 residues short of the CDR3 end, and the missing part is taken from the germline J gene. J is TRBJ1-2 and V is TRBV19; D unclear. The CDR3 length is 14 residues. Germline CDR1 is LNHDA and CDR2 is SQIVND (reference sequence). The covered CDR3 bases are TGTGCCAGTAGTGGCACGACTAGCAACAATGAC. Encoded protein: CASSGTTSNND. The CDR3 as a whole reads CASSGTTSNNDYTF.